A selection of T cell receptor beta chains follows, all from one sample in a study of beta chain features in type 1 diabetes. Here immunoSEQ multiplex PCR was the method, and the copy in TCRdb shows in-frame clones only, minus some. Here the sample spans roughly 160,000 clones, around 8% being singletons. The sequencing input was central memory CD4+ T cells from blood. Every receptor here comes from a woman aged 35 to 49 with type 1 diabetes. Both conserved end residues are part of each CDR3. D genes are given only for firm matches. Some rows mark clone size as missing; the rest say once, few, many or name a class of expanded clone.

>TRBV5-1|TRBJ2-3|few|.
CASSLGETRDTQYF
TGCGCCAGCAGCTTGGGTGAGACACGGGATACGCAGTATTTT
>TRBV2|TRBJ2-1|few|TRBD1
CASSGDRYNEQFF
TGTGCCAGCAGTGGGGACAGGTACAATGAGCAGTTCTTC
>TRBV28|TRBJ2-7|.|TRBD1
CASTPHGTGGVEQYF
TGTGCCAGCACTCCGCACGGGACAGGGGGCGTCGAGCAGTACTTC
>TRBV6-5|TRBJ2-5|.|TRBD2
CASSPFGGEETQYF
TGTGCCAGCAGCCCCTTCGGGGGGGAAGAGACCCAGTACTTC
>TRBV6-6|TRBJ2-3|.|.
CASSYQGSRTDTQYF
TGTGCCAGCAGTTACCAGGGGTCCCGCACAGATACGCAGTATTTT
>TRBV7-2|TRBJ2-5|few|.
CASSLSVKEETQYF
TGTGCCAGCAGCTTAAGTGTAAAGGAGGAGACCCAGTACTTC
>TRBV19|TRBJ1-2|few|.
CASRVDYGYTF
TGTGCCAGTCGGGTTGACTATGGCTACACCTTC
>TRBV9|TRBJ1-2|few|.
CASSPDSYGYTF
TGTGCCAGCAGCCCCGACAGCTATGGCTACACCTTC
>TRBV28|TRBJ2-7|few|.
CASSSARGEYF
TGTGCCAGCAGTTCCGCTAGAGGAGAGTACTTC
>TRBV7-9|TRBJ2-1|few|TRBD2
CASSPSGSSDEQFF
TGTGCCAGCAGCCCTAGCGGGAGTTCAGATGAGCAGTTCTTC
>TRBV7-9|TRBJ1-1|.|.
CASSHGGRGTEAFF
TGTGCCAGCAGCCACGGGGGAAGAGGTACTGAAGCTTTCTTT
>TRBV7-2|TRBJ1-2|.|.
CASSFPGQGYGYTF
TGTGCCAGCAGCTTCCCAGGGCAGGGCTATGGCTACACCTTC
>TRBV18|TRBJ2-1|.|TRBD2
CASSPPLAGGYNEQFF
TGTGCCAGCTCACCACCCCTAGCGGGGGGCTACAATGAGCAGTTCTTC
>TRBV5-1|TRBJ2-7|few|TRBD2
CASSLAMSGVSYEQYF
TGCGCCAGCAGCTTGGCCATGAGCGGGGTCTCCTACGAGCAGTACTTC
>TRBV7-2|TRBJ2-1|few|.
CASSLDGLRPPFF
TGTGCCAGCAGCTTAGATGGGCTCCGGCCCCCTTTCTTC
>TRBV2|TRBJ2-7|few|TRBD1
CASRPRQGRGYEQYF
TGTGCCAGCAGACCCAGACAGGGTAGGGGCTACGAGCAGTACTTC
>TRBV27|TRBJ2-6|.|.
CASSLWAGGGSGANVLTF
TGTGCCAGCAGTTTATGGGCAGGAGGTGGCTCTGGGGCCAACGTCCTGACTTTC
>TRBV7-6|TRBJ2-2|.|.
CASSPRGSNTGELFF
TGTGCCAGCAGCCCCCGGGGGTCGAACACCGGGGAGCTGTTTTTT
>TRBV6-6|TRBJ2-1|many|.
CASSPTGLREQFF
TGTGCCAGCAGTCCGACAGGCCTCAGGGAGCAGTTCTTC
>TRBV18|TRBJ1-3|few|.
CASSPVLGGGNTIYF
TGTGCCAGCTCACCCGTCCTCGGCGGTGGAAACACCATATATTTT
>TRBV4-3|TRBJ2-5|.|TRBD2
CASSQELASGGAGTQYF
TGCGCCAGCAGCCAAGAACTGGCTAGCGGGGGGGCCGGGACCCAGTACTTC
>TRBV6-6|TRBJ1-5|.|.
CASSYSAQSNQPQHF
TGTGCCAGCAGTTACTCGGCACAGAGCAATCAGCCCCAGCATTTT
>TRBV9|TRBJ1-1|few|TRBD1
CASSVGTGKGTEAFF
TGTGCCAGCAGCGTCGGGACAGGGAAGGGGACTGAAGCTTTCTTT
>TRBV7-9|TRBJ1-2|few|.
CASSPEASGGYTF
TGTGCCAGCAGCCCAGAGGCTTCGGGTGGCTACACCTTC
>TRBV7-9|TRBJ2-3|few|TRBD2
CASSLYSGGIDTQYF
TGTGCCAGCAGCTTATACAGCGGGGGAATAGATACGCAGTATTTT
>TRBV7-2|TRBJ1-1|many|.
CASSSQEGTEAFF
TGTGCCAGCAGCTCCCAGGAGGGCACTGAAGCTTTCTTT
>TRBV5-1|TRBJ2-1|.|TRBD2
CASSQTSGGAYEQFF
TGCGCCAGCAGCCAGACTAGCGGGGGGGCATATGAGCAGTTCTTC
>TRBV5-4|TRBJ2-1|.|.
CASSLDSLSYNEQFF
TGTGCCAGCAGCTTAGACTCACTCTCCTACAATGAGCAGTTCTTC
>TRBV5-6|TRBJ2-1|few|.
CASSLLSGYNEQFF
TGTGCCAGCAGCTTGCTTAGCGGCTACAATGAGCAGTTCTTC
>TRBV5-6|TRBJ2-7|.|TRBD1
CASSRDSHEQYF
TGTGCCAGCAGCCGGGACAGCCACGAGCAGTACTTC
>TRBV2|TRBJ2-7|few|TRBD1
CASRDLRGPLYEQYF
TGTGCCAGCAGGGACCTCAGGGGGCCCCTCTACGAGCAGTACTTC
>TRBV25-1|TRBJ2-1|.|.
CASSGLAYNEQFF
TGTGCCAGCAGTGGGTTAGCGTACAATGAGCAGTTCTTC
>TRBV7-9|TRBJ1-4|few|.
CASSLGSREKLFF
TGTGCCAGCAGCTTGGGGAGCAGGGAAAAACTGTTTTTT
>TRBV7-3|TRBJ2-3|few|TRBD2
CASSPSGASTDTQYF
TGTGCCAGCAGCCCGAGCGGGGCTAGCACAGATACGCAGTATTTT
>TRBV5-4|TRBJ1-4|few|.
CASSLDPTGPEKLFF
TGTGCCAGCAGCTTGGATCCGACAGGACCTGAAAAACTGTTTTTT
>TRBV6-5|TRBJ2-4|.|TRBD1
CASTPDRGAKNIQYF
TGTGCCAGCACTCCGGACAGGGGAGCCAAAAACATTCAGTACTTC
>TRBV4-2|TRBJ2-6|few|TRBD1
CASAGTGTDGANVLTF
TGTGCCAGCGCCGGGACAGGGACGGACGGGGCCAACGTCCTGACTTTC
>TRBV15|TRBJ1-5|.|TRBD1
CATRGTGDHQPQHF
TGTGCCACCAGGGGGACAGGGGACCATCAGCCCCAGCATTTT
>TRBV10-3|TRBJ2-7|.|.
CAISESGQGGHEQYF
TGTGCCATCAGTGAGTCCGGGCAGGGCGGCCACGAGCAGTACTTC
>TRBV30|TRBJ1-5|.|TRBD1
CAWCPGTGVNQPQHF
TGTGCCTGGTGCCCCGGGACAGGGGTCAATCAGCCCCAGCATTTT
>TRBV7-2|TRBJ1-3|many|TRBD1
CASSPDRGHGNTIYF
TGTGCCAGCAGCCCCGACAGGGGGCACGGAAACACCATATATTTT
>TRBV9|TRBJ1-2|few|.
CASSVGDTFVYGYTF
TGTGCCAGCAGCGTAGGCGACACCTTCGTCTATGGCTACACCTTC
>TRBV15|TRBJ2-5|few|.
CATSWAEGAKTQYF
TGTGCCACCAGCTGGGCGGAGGGGGCAAAGACCCAGTACTTC
>TRBV29-1|TRBJ1-2|many|TRBD1
CATGDSYGYTF
TGCGCCACCGGGGACAGCTATGGCTACACCTTC
>TRBV6-6|TRBJ1-1|few|.
CASSYRQVNTEAFF
TGTGCCAGCAGTTACCGACAGGTGAACACTGAAGCTTTCTTT
>TRBV19|TRBJ1-1|few|.
CASGAEAFF
TGTGCCAGTGGGGCGGAAGCTTTCTTT
>TRBV2|TRBJ2-3|few|TRBD1
CASRGTGTDTQYF
TGTGCCAGCAGAGGGACAGGCACAGATACGCAGTATTTT
>TRBV5-1|TRBJ2-3|.|.
CASSWTGRGDTQYF
TGCGCCAGCAGCTGGACAGGGAGGGGTGATACGCAGTATTTT
>TRBV5-6|TRBJ2-1|few|.
CASSLRERQFF
TGTGCCAGCAGCCTTCGAGAGAGGCAGTTCTTC